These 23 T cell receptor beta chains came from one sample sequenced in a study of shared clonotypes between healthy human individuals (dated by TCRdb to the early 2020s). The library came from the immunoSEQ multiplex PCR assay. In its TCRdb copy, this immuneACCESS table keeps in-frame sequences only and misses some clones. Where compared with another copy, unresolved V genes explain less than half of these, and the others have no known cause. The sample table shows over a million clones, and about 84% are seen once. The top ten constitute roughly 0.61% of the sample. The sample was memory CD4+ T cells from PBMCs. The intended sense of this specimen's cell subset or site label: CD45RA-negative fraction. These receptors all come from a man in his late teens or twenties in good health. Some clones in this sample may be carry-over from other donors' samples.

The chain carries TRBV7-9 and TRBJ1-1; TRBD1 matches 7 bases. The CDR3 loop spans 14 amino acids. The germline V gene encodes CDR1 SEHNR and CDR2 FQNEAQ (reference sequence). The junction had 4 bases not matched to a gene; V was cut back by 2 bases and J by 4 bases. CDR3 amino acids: CASSLTQGITEAFF. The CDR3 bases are TGTGCCAGCAGCTTAACACAGGGGATCACTGAAGCTTTCTTT.

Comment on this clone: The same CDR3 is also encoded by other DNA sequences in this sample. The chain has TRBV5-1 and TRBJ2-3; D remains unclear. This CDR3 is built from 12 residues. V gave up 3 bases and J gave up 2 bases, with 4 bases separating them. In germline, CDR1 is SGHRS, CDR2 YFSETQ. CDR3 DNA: TGCGCCAGCAGCTACCTCACAGATACGCAGTATTTT. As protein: CASSYLTDTQYF.

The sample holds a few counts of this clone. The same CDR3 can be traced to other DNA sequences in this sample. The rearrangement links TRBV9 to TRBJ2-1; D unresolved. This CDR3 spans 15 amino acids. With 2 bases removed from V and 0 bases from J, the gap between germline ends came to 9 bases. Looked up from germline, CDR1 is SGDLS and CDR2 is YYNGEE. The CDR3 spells CASSVVADSYNEQFF. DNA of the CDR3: TGTGCCAGCAGCGTCGTGGCGGACTCCTACAATGAGCAGTTCTTC.

CDR3 DNA: TGCAGCGTTGAAGGGACCGTTGGGGAGACCCAGTACTTC. The encoded protein is CSVEGTVGETQYF. The genes are TRBV29-1 and TRBJ2-5; D remains unclear. The CDR3 totals 13 residues. V was clipped by 1 base and J by 5 bases, with 11 bases between them. The germline CDR1 and CDR2 sequences are SQVTM and ANQGSEA.

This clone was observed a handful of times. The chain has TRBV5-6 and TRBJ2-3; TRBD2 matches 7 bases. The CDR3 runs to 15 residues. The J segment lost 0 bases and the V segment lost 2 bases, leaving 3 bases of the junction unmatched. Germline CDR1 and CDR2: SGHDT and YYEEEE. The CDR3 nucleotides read TGTGCCAGCAGCTTCGGGGGGTATAGCACAGATACGCAGTATTTT. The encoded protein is CASSFGGYSTDTQYF.

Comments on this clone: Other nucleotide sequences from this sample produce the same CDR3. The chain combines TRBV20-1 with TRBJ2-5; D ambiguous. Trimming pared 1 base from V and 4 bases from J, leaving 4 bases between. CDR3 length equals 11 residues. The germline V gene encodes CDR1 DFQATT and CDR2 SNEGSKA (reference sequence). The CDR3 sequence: CSARVLETQYF. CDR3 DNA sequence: TGCAGTGCTAGAGTCCTAGAGACCCAGTACTTC.

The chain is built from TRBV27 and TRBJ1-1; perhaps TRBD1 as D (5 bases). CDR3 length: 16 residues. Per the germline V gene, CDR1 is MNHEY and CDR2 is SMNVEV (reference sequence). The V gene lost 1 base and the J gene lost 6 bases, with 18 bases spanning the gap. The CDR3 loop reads CASSLYPPGTKAEAFF. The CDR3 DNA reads TGTGCCAGCAGTTTATACCCCCCCGGGACGAAGGCTGAAGCTTTCTTT.

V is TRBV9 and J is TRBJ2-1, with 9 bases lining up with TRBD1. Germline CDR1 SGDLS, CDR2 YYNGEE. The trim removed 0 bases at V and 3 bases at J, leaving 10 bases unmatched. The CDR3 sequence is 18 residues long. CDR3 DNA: TGTGCCAGCAGCGTAGGGATACCGGGACAGGGTAACTACAATGAGCAGTTCTTC. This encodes CASSVGIPGQGNYNEQFF.

In DNA form, the CDR3 reads TGTGCCAGCCGGACCCAGCCGGGGATCCCAAACACTGAAGCTTTCTTT. Translation gives CASRTQPGIPNTEAFF. This sequence joins TRBV27 and TRBJ1-1; D unresolved. This CDR3 region has 16 residues. The V and J ends lost 8 bases and 2 bases respectively, with 21 bases between them. In germline, CDR1 is MNHEY, CDR2 SMNVEV (reference sequence).

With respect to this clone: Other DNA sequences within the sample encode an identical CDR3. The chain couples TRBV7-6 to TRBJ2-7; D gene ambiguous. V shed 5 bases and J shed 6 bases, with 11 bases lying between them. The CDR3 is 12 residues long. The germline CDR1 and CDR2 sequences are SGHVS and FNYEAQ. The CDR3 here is CASSPPLGEQYF. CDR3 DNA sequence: TGTGCCAGCAGCCCACCTCTGGGCGAGCAGTACTTC.

CDR3 coding DNA: TGCGCCAGCAGCTTGGTTACAGGCACATACACAGATACGCAGTATTTT. It encodes CASSLVTGTYTDTQYF. The rearrangement links TRBV5-1 to TRBJ2-3; perhaps TRBD1 as D (5 bases). V was cut by 0 bases and J by 2 bases, with 13 bases left in between. Germline V gene sequence: CDR1 SGHRS, CDR2 YFSETQ. The CDR3 extends over 16 amino acids. The full variable domain, in which reference TRBV5-1 and TRBJ2-3 provide the parts outside the CDR3, is KAGVTQTPRYLIKTRGQQVTLSCSPISGHRSVSWYQQTPGQGLQFLFEYFSETQRNKGNFPGRFSGRQFSNSRSEMNVSTLELGDSALYLCASSLVTGTYTDTQYFGPGTRLTVL.

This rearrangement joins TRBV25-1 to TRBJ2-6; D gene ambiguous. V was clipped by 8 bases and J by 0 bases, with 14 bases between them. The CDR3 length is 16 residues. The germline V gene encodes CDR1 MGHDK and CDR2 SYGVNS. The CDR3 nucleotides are TGTGCCAGCGAGGACCGAGCAGACTCTGGGGCCAACGTCCTGACTTTC. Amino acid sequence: CASEDRADSGANVLTF.

CDR3 bases: TGTGCCAGCAGCTTGGCCTACGGCACCTATGGCTACACCTTC. This gives the protein CASSLAYGTYGYTF. The chain has TRBV5-4 and TRBJ1-2; D is unclear. The CDR3 consists of 14 residues. CDR1 and CDR2 from the germline V gene are SGHNT and YYREEE (reference sequence). V lost 0 bases, J lost 4 bases, and 10 bases lay in between.

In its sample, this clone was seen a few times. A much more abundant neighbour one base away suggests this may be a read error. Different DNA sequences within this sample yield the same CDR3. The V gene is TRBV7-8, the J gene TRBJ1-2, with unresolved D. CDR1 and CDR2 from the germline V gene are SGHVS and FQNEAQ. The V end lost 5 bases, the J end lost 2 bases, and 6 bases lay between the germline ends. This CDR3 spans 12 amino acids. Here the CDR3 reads CASSLDNYGYTF. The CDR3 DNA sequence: TGTGCCAGCAGCCTGGACAACTATGGCTACACCTTC.

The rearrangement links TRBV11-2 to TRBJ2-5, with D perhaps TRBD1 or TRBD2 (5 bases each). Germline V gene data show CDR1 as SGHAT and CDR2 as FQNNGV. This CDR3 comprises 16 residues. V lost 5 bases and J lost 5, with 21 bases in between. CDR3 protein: CASSPWGRELEETQYF. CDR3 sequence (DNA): TGTGCCAGCAGCCCCTGGGGCAGGGAGTTAGAGGAGACCCAGTACTTC.

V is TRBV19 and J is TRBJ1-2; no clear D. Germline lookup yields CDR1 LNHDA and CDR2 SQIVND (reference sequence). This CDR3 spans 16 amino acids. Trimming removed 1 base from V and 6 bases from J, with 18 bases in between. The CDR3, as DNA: TGTGCCAGTAGTATAGGGTGGTCGGGTCTTGGGGATGGCTACACCTTC. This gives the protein CASSIGWSGLGDGYTF.

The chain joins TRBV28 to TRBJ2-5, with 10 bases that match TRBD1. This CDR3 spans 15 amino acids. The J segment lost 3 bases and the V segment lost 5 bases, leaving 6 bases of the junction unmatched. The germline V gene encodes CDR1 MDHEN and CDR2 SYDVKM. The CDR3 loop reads CASSENGQGEETQYF. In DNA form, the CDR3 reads TGTGCCAGCAGTGAGAACGGACAGGGGGAAGAGACCCAGTACTTC.

This chain's CDR3 is CASSKDRDNQPQHF. CDR3 coding DNA: TGTGCCAGCAGCAAGGACAGGGACAATCAGCCCCAGCATTTT. This chain connects TRBV7-2 to TRBJ1-5, with 8 bases lining up with TRBD1. The CDR3 covers 14 residues. V lost 5 bases and J lost 3; bases outside the gene matches: 3. Looked up from germline, CDR1 is SGHTA and CDR2 is FQGNSA. The entire variable domain, with the rest obtained from reference TRBV7-2 and TRBJ1-5, is as follows: GAGVSQSPSNKVTEKGKDVELRCDPISGHTALYWYRQSLGQGLEFLIYFQGNSAPDKSGLPSDRFSAERTGGSVSTLTIQRTQQEDSAVYLCASSKDRDNQPQHFGDGTRLSIL.

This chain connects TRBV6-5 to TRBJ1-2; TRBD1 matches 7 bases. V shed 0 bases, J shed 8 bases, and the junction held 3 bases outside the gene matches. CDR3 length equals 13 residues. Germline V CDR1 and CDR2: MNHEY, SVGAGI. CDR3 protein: CASSYSGGRGYTF. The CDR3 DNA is TGTGCCAGCAGTTACTCAGGGGGCCGGGGCTACACCTTC.

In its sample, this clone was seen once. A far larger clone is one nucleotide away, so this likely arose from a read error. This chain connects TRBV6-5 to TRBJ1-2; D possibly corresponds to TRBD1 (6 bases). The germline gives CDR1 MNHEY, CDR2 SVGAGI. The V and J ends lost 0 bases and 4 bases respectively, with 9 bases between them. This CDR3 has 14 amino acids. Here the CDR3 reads CASSYSGHLYGYTF. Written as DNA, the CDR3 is TGTGCCAGCAGTTACTCGGGACACCTCTATGGCTACACCTTC.

The chain's CDR3 is CASSLGGGNEQFF. CDR3 sequence (DNA): TGTGCCAGCAGCTTAGGCGGGGGCAATGAGCAGTTCTTC. The rearrangement joins TRBV7-8 to TRBJ2-1; 7 positions match TRBD2. Germline loops: CDR1 SGHVS, CDR2 FQNEAQ. This CDR3 is built from 13 residues. V was pared by 1 base and J by 6 bases, with 0 bases of the junction left unmatched.

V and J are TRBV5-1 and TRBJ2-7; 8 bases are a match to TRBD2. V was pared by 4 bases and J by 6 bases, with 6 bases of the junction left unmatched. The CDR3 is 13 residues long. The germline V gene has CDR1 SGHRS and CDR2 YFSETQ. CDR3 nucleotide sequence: TGCGCCAGCAGCCCGGCGACTAGCGCCGAGCAGTACTTC. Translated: CASSPATSAEQYF.

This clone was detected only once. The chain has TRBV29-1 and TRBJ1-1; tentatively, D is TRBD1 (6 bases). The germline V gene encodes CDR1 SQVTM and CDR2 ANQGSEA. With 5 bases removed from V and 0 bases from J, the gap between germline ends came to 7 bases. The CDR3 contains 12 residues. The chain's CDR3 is CSVSGVNTEAFF. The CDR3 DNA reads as TGCAGCGTTTCAGGGGTGAACACTGAAGCTTTCTTT. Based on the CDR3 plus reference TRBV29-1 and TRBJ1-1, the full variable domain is SAVISQKPSRDICQRGTSLTIQCQVDSQVTMMFWYRQQPGQSLTLIATANQGSEATYESGFVIDKFPISRPNLTFSTLTVSNMSPEDSSIYLCSVSGVNTEAFFGQGTRLTVV.